Shown below are 18 T cell receptor beta chains from a single sample sequenced in a study of control samples from healthy donors and cancer patients. The assay was immunoSEQ multiplex PCR, and TCRdb's table has in-frame clones only and misses some. The sample shows 150,000 or so clones, about 94% of them seen only once. Material: blood. These receptors were collected from a woman aged 30 to 39 in good health.

The chain employs TRBV4-3 and TRBJ2-7; TRBD1 or TRBD2 may be the D gene (6 bases each). Germline CDR1 is LGHNA and CDR2 is YSLEER. Trimming stripped 1 base from V and 1 base from J, with 11 bases between. The CDR3 contains 15 residues. Here the CDR3 DNA reads TGCGCCAGCAGCCAAGGGTGGAGGGGGTCCTACGAGCAGTACTTC. Residues: CASSQGWRGSYEQYF.

This chain connects TRBV2 to TRBJ2-6; D remains unclear. Germline-derived CDR1 and CDR2 are SNHLY and FYNNEI. Trimming took 8 bases from V and 4 from J, leaving 12 bases between them. The CDR3 runs 14 residues. The CDR3 region is CASRVNTGANVLTF. CDR3 coding DNA: TGTGCCAGCCGCGTTAATACGGGGGCCAACGTCCTGACTTTC.

V is TRBV5-1 and J is TRBJ2-3; 7 bases align to TRBD1. The CDR3 consists of 16 residues. V gave up 0 bases and J gave up 0 bases; unmatched junction bases: 4. Germline lookup yields CDR1 SGHRS and CDR2 YFSETQ. CDR3 residues: CASSLEGAASTDTQYF. The CDR3 DNA reads TGCGCCAGCAGCTTGGAGGGGGCGGCTAGCACAGATACGCAGTATTTT.

The chain couples TRBV6-5 to TRBJ2-3; 8 positions agree with TRBD1. The germline CDR1 and CDR2 sequences are MNHEY and SVGAGI. CDR3 length: 14 amino acids. Unmatched junction bases numbered 4, after V lost 6 bases and J lost 2 bases. CDR3 protein: CASRHRGYTDTQYF. CDR3 sequence (DNA): TGTGCCAGCAGACACAGGGGGTACACAGATACGCAGTATTTT.

The rearrangement joins TRBV5-1 to TRBJ2-3, with unresolved D. The CDR3 spans 14 residues. Trimming stripped 2 bases from V and 6 bases from J, with 13 bases between. CDR1 is SGHRS, CDR2 YFSETQ, per germline. The CDR3 here is CASSFGPAGDTQYF. DNA of the CDR3: TGCGCCAGCAGCTTCGGCCCCGCTGGGGATACGCAGTATTTT.

The gene calls are TRBV12-3 or TRBV12-4 and TRBJ1-1, with TRBD1 matching 7 bases. The ends lost 3 bases at V and 10 bases at J; junction bases unmatched: 5. There are 12 residues in the CDR3. CDR3 DNA sequence: TGTGCCAGCAGTTTCTTCGGGGACAGAGCTTTCTTT. Its protein is CASSFFGDRAFF.

The J gene is TRBJ2-1, the V gene TRBV11-3, with 8 positions matching TRBD1. Germline V gene sequence: CDR1 SGHNT, CDR2 YENEEA. This CDR3 region has 14 residues. V lost 1 base to trimming and J lost 7 bases; unmatched junction nucleotides: 3. DNA for the CDR3: TGTGCCAGCAGCTTAGGGACAGGGCGGAATGAGCAGTTCTTC. It specifies CASSLGTGRNEQFF.

The rearrangement uses TRBV2 and TRBJ2-5; TRBD2 matches 8 bases. CDR3 size: 12 residues. J lost 7 bases, V lost 7 bases, and 5 bases had no gene match. Germline V gene data show CDR1 as SNHLY and CDR2 as FYNNEI. This CDR3 reads CASMIAGGTQYF. CDR3 coding DNA: TGTGCCAGCATGATCGCGGGGGGGACCCAGTACTTC. Full variable domain (outside the CDR3, taken from reference TRBV2 and TRBJ2-5): EPEVTQTPSHQVTQMGQEVILRCVPISNHLYFYWYRQILGQKVEFLVSFYNNEISEKSEIFDDQFSVERPDGSNFTLKIRSTKLEDSAMYFCASMIAGGTQYFGPGTRLLVL.

The CDR3, as DNA: TGTGCCAGCAGTTCCGGGTTGAGCAATCAGCCCCAGCATTTT. Amino acids: CASSSGLSNQPQHF. This rearrangement joins TRBV28 to TRBJ1-5; no definite D call. The CDR3 runs to 14 residues. The germline gives CDR1 MDHEN, CDR2 SYDVKM. V was trimmed by 4 bases and J by 1 base, leaving 8 bases between them.

The chain combines TRBV2 with TRBJ2-5; D uncertain. The CDR3 is 12 residues long. The V end lost 7 bases, the J end lost 2 bases, and 8 bases lay between the germline ends. Germline V gives CDR1 SNHLY, CDR2 FYNNEI. The DNA for the CDR3 is TGTGCCAGCACCTACACACAAGAGACCCAGTACTTC. This translates into CASTYTQETQYF.

V and J are TRBV21-1 and TRBJ2-2; the table's D gene call, TRBD1, was not cross checked with the DNA. TRBV21-1 is a pseudogene locus. The CDR3 is 14 amino acids. This chain's CDR3 is CASSKGEGAGELFF. The CDR3 region has the DNA TGTGCCAGCAGCAAAGGAGAAGGGGCCGGGGAGCTGTTTTTT.

The V gene is TRBV12-3 or TRBV12-4, the J gene TRBJ2-5; TRBD1 agrees at 7 bases. V gave up 6 bases and J gave up 2 bases; unmatched junction bases: 3. This CDR3 is 13 amino acids long. The CDR3 reads CASSIQGQETQYF. In DNA, the CDR3 is TGTGCCAGCAGCATACAGGGGCAAGAGACCCAGTACTTC.

The V gene is TRBV4-2, the J gene TRBJ2-6; TRBD2 is a possible D gene (6 bases). Germline CDR1 and CDR2: LGHNA and YNFKEQ. The V gene lost 5 bases and the J gene lost 0 bases, with 11 bases spanning the gap. CDR3 length: 16 amino acids. The CDR3 sequence is CASSGGGASGANVLTF. The CDR3 nucleotides are TGTGCCAGCAGCGGAGGAGGGGCCTCTGGGGCCAACGTCCTGACTTTC.

This chain uses TRBV11-2 with TRBJ2-7, with TRBD2 matching 11 bases. With 2 bases clipped from V and 5 bases from J, the junction kept 2 bases outside the gene matches. The length of the CDR3 is 14 residues. CDR1 and CDR2 from the germline V gene are SGHAT and FQNNGV. This CDR3 reads CASSLTSGSHEQYF. CDR3 in DNA: TGTGCCAGCAGCTTAACTAGCGGGAGTCACGAGCAGTACTTC.

The rearrangement uses TRBV19 and TRBJ1-5; 9 positions match TRBD1. The CDR3 covers 18 residues. Trimming took 5 bases from V and 1 from J; bases not matched to a gene: 12. Looked up from germline, CDR1 is LNHDA and CDR2 is SQIVND (reference sequence). The CDR3 sequence is CASSPVRGQGGSNQPQHF. The CDR3 DNA follows: TGTGCCAGTAGTCCCGTACGGGGACAGGGTGGGAGCAATCAGCCCCAGCATTTT.

The chain links TRBV4-3 to TRBJ2-7; D might be TRBD1 (7 bases). Trimming pared 0 bases from V and 3 bases from J, leaving 12 bases between. CDR1 is LGHNA and CDR2 is YSLEER in the germline V gene. This CDR3 is built from 15 residues. This CDR3 is CASSQEGGGLYEQYF. CDR3 in DNA: TGCGCCAGCAGCCAAGAAGGAGGGGGCCTCTACGAGCAGTACTTC.

The chain recombines TRBV29-1 with TRBJ2-7; 14 bases agree with TRBD2. Germline CDR1 and CDR2: SQVTM and ANQGSEA. The V gene end was trimmed by 4 bases and the J gene end by 2 bases; junction bases not matched to a gene: 13. The CDR3 is made up of 18 amino acids. The CDR3 bases are TGCAGCGTTGTCCCCGGGACTAGCGGGAGTGGGTCGCCCTACGAGCAGTACTTC. Encoded protein: CSVVPGTSGSGSPYEQYF.

The V call is TRBV4-1, the J call TRBJ1-4; D remains ambiguous. The CDR3 length is 13 residues. V was cut by 3 bases and J by 6 bases, with 8 bases left in between. Per germline, CDR1 MGHRA and CDR2 YSYEKL. CDR3 loop: CASSHRRDEKLFF. The CDR3, as DNA: TGCGCCAGCAGCCACCGCCGGGATGAAAAACTGTTTTTT.